The clone carrying this TCR beta chain was seen a handful of times. Its antigen is currently unknown. The authors deemed Graves' hyperthyroidism stable absent ophthalmopathy progression within 18 months. The PBMCs had their origin in 10 ml of fresh peripheral blood. This sample was taken from a study of T cells in Graves' hyperthyroidism and ophthalmopathy. General study results and limits: In blood, most of the thyroid clonotypes expanded above 0.001 were also present.

The investigators amplified TCR beta CDR3 regions from RNA transcripts. HTBI primers drove first-round RT-PCR of the TCR CDR3. A single record per CDR3 protein comes from TCRdb applying MiXCR to the multiplex PCR reads. Here the sample spans roughly 630,000 distinct CDR3 sequences, about a sixth being singletons. The CDR3 covers 15 residues. CDR1 DFQATT and CDR2 SNEGSKA come from the germline V gene (reference sequence). Trimming took 2 bases from V and 3 from J; bases not matched to a gene: 5. Sequenced input: blood. The receptor was isolated from a woman aged 30 to 39 with Graves' hyperthyroidism. The V gene is TRBV20-1, the J gene TRBJ2-2, with TRBD2 matching 8 bases. CDR3: CSARPASGYTGELFF. The CDR3 nucleotides read TGCAGTGCTAGACCCGCTAGCGGGTACACCGGGGAGCTGTTTTTT.